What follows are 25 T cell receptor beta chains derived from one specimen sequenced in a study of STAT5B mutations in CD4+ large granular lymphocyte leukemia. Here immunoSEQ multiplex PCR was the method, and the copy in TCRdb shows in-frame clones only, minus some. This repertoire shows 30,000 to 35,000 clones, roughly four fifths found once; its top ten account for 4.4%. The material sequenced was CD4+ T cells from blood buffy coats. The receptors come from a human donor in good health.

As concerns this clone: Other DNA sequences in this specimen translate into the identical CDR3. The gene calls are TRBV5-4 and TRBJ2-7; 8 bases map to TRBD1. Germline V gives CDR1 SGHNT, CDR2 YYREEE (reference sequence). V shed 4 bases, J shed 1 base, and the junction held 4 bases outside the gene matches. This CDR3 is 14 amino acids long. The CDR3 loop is CASSPRQGSYEQYF. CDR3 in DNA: TGTGCCAGCAGCCCGCGACAGGGGTCCTACGAGCAGTACTTC.

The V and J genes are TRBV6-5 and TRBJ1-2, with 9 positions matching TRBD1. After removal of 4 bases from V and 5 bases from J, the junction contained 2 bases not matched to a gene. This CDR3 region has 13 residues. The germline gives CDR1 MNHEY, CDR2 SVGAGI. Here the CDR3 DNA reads TGTGCCAGCAGTTCAGGACAGGGGTATGGCTACACCTTC. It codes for CASSSGQGYGYTF.

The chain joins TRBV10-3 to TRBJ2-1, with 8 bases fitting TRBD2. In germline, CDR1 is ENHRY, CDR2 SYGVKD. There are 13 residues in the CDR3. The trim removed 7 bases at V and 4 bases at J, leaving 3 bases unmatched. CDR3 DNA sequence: TGTGCCATCACCCCGGGAGGGTACAATGAGCAGTTCTTC. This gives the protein CAITPGGYNEQFF.

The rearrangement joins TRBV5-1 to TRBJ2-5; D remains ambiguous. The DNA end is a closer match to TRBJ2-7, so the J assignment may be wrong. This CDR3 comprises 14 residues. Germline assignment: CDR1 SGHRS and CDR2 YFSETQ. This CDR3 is CASSNNWGGYEQYF. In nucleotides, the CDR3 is TGCGCCAGCAGCAATAACTGGGGTGGCTACGAGCAGTACTTC.

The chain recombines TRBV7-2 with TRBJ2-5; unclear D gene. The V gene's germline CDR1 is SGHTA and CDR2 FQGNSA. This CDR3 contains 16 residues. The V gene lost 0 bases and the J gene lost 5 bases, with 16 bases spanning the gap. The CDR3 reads CASSLAPWRRAETQYF. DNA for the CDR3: TGTGCCAGCAGCTTAGCCCCATGGCGGAGAGCCGAGACCCAGTACTTC. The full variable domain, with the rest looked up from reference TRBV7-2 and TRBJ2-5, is GAGVSQSPSNKVTEKGKDVELRCDPISGHTALYWYRQSLGQGLEFLIYFQGNSAPDKSGLPSDRFSAERTGGSVSTLTIQRTQQEDSAVYLCASSLAPWRRAETQYFGPGTRLLVL.

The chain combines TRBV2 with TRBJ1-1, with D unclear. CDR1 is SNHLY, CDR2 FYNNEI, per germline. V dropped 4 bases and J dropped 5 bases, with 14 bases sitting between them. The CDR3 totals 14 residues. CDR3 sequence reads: CASSVEVPGTEAFF. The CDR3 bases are TGTGCCAGCAGTGTGGAGGTTCCGGGAACTGAAGCTTTCTTT.

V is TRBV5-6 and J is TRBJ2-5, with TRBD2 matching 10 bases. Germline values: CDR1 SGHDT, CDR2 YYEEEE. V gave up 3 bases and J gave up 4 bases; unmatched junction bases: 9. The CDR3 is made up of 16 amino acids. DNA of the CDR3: TGTGCCAGCAGCTCAGGACTAGCGGTTGAGGGAGAGACCCAGTACTTC. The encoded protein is CASSSGLAVEGETQYF.

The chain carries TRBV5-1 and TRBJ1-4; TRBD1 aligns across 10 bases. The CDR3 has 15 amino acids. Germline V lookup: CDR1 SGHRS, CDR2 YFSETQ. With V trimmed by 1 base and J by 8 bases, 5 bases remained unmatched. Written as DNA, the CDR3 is TGCGCCAGCAGCTTGCTCGGACAGGGGGGAGAAAAACTGTTTTTT. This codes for CASSLLGQGGEKLFF.

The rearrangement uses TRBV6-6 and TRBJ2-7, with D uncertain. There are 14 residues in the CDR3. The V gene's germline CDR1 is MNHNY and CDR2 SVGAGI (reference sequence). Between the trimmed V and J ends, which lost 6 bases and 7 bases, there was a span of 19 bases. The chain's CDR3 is CASSLLGSLREQYF. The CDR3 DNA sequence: TGTGCCAGCAGCCTGCTTGGGTCCCTGAGGGAGCAGTACTTC.

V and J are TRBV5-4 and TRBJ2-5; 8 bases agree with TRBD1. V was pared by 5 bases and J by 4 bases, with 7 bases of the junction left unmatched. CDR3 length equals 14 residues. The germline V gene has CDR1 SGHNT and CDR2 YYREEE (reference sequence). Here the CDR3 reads CASSPGQGGETQYF. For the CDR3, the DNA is TGTGCCAGCAGTCCAGGACAGGGAGGAGAGACCCAGTACTTC.

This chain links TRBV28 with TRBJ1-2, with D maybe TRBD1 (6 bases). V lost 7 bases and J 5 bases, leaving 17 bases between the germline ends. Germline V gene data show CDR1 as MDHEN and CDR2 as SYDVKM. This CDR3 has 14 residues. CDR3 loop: CASTLGGGRYGYTF. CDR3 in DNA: TGTGCCAGCACCCTAGGAGGGGGAAGGTATGGCTACACCTTC.

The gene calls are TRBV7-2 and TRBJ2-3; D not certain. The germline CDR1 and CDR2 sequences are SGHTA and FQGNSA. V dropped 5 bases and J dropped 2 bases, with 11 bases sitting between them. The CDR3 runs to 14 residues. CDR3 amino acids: CASSPDPNTDTQYF. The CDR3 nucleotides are TGTGCCAGCAGCCCGGACCCAAACACAGATACGCAGTATTTT.

The CDR3 loop reads CASSVQGIGGYTF. The CDR3 DNA sequence: TGTGCCAGCAGTGTTCAGGGCATAGGCGGCTACACCTTC. The chain employs TRBV2 and TRBJ1-2, with D perhaps TRBD1 (5 bases). The CDR3 consists of 13 residues. The germline V and J ends were trimmed by 4 bases and 8 bases, with 14 bases remaining between them. Germline V lookup: CDR1 SNHLY, CDR2 FYNNEI.

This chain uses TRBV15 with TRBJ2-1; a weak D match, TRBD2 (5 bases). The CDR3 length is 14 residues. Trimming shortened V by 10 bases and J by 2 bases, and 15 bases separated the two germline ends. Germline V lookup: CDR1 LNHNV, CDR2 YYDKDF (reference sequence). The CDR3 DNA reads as TGTGCCATTCGCCGGGGAATCACCTACAATGAGCAGTTCTTC. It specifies CAIRRGITYNEQFF.

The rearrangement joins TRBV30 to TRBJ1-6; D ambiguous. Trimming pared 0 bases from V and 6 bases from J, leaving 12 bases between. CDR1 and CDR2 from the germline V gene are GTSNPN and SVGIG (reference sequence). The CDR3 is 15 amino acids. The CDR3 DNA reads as TGTGCCTGGAGTGTAAGAGGCAGGCTTAATTCACCCCTCCACTTT. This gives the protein CAWSVRGRLNSPLHF.

The CDR3 loop is CASRHDENYGYTF. The DNA of the CDR3 is TGTGCCAGCAGACACGACGAAAACTATGGCTACACCTTC. The rearrangement uses TRBV7-9 and TRBJ1-2; no reliable D call. The germline V gene encodes CDR1 SEHNR and CDR2 FQNEAQ (reference sequence). The germline V and J ends were trimmed by 6 bases and 2 bases, with 10 bases remaining between them. CDR3 length: 13 amino acids.

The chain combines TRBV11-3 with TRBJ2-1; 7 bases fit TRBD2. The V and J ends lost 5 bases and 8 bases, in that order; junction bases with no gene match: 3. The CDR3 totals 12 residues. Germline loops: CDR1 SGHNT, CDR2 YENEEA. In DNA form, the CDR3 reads TGTGCCAGCAGCAAAAGCGGGGATGAGCAGTTCTTC. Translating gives CASSKSGDEQFF.

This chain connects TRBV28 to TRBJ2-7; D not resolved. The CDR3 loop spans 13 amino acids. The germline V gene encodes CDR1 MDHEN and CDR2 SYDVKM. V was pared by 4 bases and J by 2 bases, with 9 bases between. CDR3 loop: CASSSASTYEQYF. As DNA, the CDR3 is TGTGCCAGCAGTTCGGCCTCCACCTACGAGCAGTACTTC.

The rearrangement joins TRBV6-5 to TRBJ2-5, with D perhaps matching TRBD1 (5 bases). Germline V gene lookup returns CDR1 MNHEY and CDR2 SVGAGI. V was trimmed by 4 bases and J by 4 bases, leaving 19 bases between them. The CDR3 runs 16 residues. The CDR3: CASSWQGGLDLETQYF. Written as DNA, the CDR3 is TGTGCCAGCAGTTGGCAGGGTGGCCTCGATTTAGAGACCCAGTACTTC.

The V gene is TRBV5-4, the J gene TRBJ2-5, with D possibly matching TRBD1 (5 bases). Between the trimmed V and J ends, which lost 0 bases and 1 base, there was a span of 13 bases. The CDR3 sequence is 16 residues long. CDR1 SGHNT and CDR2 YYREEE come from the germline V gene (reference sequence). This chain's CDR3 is CASSLVTTGTQETQYF. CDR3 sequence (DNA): TGTGCCAGCAGCTTGGTTACAACAGGTACCCAAGAGACCCAGTACTTC.

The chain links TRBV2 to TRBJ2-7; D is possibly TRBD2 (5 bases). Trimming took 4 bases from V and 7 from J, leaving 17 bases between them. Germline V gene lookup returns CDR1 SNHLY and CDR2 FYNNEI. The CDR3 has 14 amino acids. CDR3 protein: CASSVGLTLGEQYF. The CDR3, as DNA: TGTGCCAGCAGTGTTGGACTGACCCTAGGAGAGCAGTACTTC.

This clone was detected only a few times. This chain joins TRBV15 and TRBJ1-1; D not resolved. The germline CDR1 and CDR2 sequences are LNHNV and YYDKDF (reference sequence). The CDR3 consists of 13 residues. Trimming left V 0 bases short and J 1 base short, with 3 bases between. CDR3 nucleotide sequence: TGTGCCACCAGCAGAGAACAGAACACTGAAGCTTTCTTT. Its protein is CATSREQNTEAFF.

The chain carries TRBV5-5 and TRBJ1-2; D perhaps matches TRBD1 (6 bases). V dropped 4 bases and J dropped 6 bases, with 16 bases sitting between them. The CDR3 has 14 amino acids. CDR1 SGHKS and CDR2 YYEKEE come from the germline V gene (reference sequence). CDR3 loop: CASSLERGTNGYTF. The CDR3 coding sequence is TGTGCCAGCAGCCTGGAAAGGGGGACGAATGGCTACACCTTC.

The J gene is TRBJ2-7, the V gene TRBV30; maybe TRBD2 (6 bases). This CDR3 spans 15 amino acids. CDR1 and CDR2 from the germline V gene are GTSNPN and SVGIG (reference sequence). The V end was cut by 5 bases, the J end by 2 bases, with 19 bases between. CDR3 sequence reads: CAWGRSTDYTYEQYF. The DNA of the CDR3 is TGTGCCTGGGGGAGGTCGACGGACTACACCTACGAGCAGTACTTC. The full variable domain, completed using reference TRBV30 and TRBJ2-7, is SQTIHQWPATLVQPVGSPLSLECTVEGTSNPNLYWYRQAAGRGLQLLFYSVGIGQISSEVPQNLSASRPQDRQFILSSKKLLLSDSGFYLCAWGRSTDYTYEQYFGPGTRLTVT.

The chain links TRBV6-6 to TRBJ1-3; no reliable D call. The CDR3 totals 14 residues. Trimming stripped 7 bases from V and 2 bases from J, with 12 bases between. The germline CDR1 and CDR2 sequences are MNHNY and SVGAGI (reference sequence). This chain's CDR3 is CASTPSGAGNTIYF. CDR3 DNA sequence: TGTGCCAGCACTCCTAGTGGGGCTGGAAACACCATATATTTT.